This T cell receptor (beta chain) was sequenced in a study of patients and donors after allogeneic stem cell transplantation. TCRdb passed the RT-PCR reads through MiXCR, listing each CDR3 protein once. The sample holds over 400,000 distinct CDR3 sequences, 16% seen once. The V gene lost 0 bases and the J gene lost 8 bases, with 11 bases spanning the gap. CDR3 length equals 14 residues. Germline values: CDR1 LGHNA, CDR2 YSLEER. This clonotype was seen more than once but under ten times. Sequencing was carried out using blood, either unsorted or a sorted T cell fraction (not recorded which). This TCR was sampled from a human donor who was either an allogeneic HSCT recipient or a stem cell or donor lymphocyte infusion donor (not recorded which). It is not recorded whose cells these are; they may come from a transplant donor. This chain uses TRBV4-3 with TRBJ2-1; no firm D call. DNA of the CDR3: TGCGCCAGCAGCCAAGAGTTCAGGTTCGATGAGCAGTTCTTC. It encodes CASSQEFRFDEQFF.